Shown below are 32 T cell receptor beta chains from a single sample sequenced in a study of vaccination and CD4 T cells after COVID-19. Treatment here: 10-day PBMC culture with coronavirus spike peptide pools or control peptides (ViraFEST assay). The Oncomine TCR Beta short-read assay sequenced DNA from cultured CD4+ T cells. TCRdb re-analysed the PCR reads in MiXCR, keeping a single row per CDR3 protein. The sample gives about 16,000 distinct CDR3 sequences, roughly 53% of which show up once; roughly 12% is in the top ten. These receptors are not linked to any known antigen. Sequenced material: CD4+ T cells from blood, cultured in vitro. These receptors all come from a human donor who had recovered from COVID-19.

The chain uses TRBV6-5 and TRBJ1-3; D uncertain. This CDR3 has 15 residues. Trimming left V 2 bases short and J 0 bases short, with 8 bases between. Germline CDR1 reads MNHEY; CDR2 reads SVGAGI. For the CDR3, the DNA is TGTGCCAGCAGTTACGGTGTTAGCTCTGGAAACACCATATATTTT. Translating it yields CASSYGVSSGNTIYF.

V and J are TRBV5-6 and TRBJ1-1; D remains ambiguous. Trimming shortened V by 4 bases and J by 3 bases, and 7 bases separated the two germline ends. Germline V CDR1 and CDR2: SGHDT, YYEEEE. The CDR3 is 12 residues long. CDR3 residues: CASSQVDTEAFF. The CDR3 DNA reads TGTGCCAGCAGCCAGGTCGACACTGAAGCTTTCTTT.

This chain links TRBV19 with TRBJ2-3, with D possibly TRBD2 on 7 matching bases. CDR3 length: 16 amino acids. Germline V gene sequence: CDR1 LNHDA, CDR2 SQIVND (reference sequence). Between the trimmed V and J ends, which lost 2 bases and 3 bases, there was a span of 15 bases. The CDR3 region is CASSIWTEGGTDTQYF. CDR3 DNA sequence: TGTGCCAGTAGTATATGGACCGAGGGGGGGACAGATACGCAGTATTTT.

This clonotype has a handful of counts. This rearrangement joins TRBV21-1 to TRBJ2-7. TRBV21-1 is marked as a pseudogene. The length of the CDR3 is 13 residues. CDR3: CASSKVGDYEQYF. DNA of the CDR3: TGTGCCAGCAGCAAAGTAGGAGATTACGAGCAGTACTTC.

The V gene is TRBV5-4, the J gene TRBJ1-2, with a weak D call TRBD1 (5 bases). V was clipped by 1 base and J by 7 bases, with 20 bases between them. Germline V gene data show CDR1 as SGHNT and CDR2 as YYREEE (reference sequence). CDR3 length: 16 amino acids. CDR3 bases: TGTGCCAGCAGCTTGAGGTTCGGCGGAGATAGGGGTGGCTACACCTTC. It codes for CASSLRFGGDRGGYTF. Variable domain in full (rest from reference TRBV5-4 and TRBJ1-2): ETGVTQSPTHLIKTRGQQVTLRCSSQSGHNTVSWYQQALGQGPQFIFQYYREEENGRGNFPPRFSGLQFPNYSSELNVNALELDDSALYLCASSLRFGGDRGGYTFGSGTRLTVV.

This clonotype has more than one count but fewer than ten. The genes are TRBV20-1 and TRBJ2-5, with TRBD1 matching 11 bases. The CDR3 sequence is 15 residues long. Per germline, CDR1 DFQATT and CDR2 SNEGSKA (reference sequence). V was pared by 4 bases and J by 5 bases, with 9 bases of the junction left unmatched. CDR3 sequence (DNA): TGCAGTGCTACCAAAACCGGGACAGGGGGGGAGACCCAGTACTTC. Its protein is CSATKTGTGGETQYF.

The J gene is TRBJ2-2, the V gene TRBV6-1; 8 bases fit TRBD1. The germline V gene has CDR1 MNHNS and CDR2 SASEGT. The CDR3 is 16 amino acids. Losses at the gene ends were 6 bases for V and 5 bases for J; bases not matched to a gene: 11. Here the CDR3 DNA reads TGTGCCAGCAGGACTCTTACAGGGGGAATAACCGGGGAGCTGTTTTTT. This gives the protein CASRTLTGGITGELFF.

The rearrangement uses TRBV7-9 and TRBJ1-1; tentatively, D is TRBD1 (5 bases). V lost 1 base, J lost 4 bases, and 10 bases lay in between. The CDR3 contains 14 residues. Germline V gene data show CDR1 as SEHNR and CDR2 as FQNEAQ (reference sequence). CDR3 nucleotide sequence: TGTGCCAGCAGCTTAGGTTTGACAGTCACTGAAGCTTTCTTT. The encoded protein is CASSLGLTVTEAFF.

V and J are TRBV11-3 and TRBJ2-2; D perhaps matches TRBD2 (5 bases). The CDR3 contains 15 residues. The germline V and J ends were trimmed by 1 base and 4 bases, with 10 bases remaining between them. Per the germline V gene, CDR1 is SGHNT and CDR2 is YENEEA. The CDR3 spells CASSLVSGTTGELFF. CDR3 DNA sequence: TGTGCCAGCAGCTTAGTAAGCGGAACCACCGGGGAGCTGTTTTTT.

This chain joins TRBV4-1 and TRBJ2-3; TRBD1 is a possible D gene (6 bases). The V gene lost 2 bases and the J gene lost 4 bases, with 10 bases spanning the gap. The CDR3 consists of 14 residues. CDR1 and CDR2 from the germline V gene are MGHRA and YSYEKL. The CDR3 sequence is CASSQQGNADTQYF. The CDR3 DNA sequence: TGCGCCAGCAGCCAACAGGGGAATGCAGATACGCAGTATTTT.

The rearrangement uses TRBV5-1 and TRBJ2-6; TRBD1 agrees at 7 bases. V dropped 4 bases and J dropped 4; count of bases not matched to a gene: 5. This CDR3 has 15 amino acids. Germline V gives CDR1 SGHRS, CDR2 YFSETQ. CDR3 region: CASSQTGVGANVLTF. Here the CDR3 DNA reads TGCGCCAGCAGCCAAACAGGGGTGGGGGCCAACGTCCTGACTTTC.

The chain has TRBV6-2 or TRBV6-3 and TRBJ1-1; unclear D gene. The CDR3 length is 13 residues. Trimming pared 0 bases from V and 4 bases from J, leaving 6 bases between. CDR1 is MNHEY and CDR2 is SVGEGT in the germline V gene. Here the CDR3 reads CASSYSRGTEAFF. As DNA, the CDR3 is TGTGCCAGCAGTTACTCGAGAGGCACTGAAGCTTTCTTT.

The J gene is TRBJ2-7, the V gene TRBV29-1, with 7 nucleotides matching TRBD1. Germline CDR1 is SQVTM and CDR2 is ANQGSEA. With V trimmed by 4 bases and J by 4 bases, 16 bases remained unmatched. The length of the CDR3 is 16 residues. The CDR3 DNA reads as TGCAGCGTTGGTTGGTCGAGGGGGCAGGGGAAATACGAGCAGTACTTC. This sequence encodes CSVGWSRGQGKYEQYF.

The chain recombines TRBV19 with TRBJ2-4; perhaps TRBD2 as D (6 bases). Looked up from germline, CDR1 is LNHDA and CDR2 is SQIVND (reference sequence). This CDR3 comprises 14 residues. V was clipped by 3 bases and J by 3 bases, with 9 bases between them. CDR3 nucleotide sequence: TGTGCCAGTAGTATGCGGGATGGCAAAAACATTCAGTACTTC. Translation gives CASSMRDGKNIQYF.

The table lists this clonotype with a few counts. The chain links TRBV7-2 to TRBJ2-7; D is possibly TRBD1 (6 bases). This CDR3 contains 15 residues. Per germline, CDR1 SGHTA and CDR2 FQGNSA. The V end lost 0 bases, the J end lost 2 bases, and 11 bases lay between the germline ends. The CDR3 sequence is CASSLAGTQPYEQYF. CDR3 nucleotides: TGTGCCAGCAGCTTAGCCGGGACACAACCCTACGAGCAGTACTTC.

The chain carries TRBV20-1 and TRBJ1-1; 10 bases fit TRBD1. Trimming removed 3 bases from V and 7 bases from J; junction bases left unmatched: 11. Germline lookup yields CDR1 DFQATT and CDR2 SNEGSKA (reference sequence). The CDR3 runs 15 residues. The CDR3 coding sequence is TGCAGTGCTAGGGCAGGACAGGGGGGCGGGAATGAAGCTTTCTTT. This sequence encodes CSARAGQGGGNEAFF.

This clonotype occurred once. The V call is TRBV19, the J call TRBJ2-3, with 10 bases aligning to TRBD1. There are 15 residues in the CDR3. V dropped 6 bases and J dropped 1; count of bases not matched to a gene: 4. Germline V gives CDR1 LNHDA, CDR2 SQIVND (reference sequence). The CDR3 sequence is CASRTGTGGTDTQYF. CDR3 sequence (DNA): TGTGCCAGTAGAACCGGGACAGGGGGCACAGATACGCAGTATTTT. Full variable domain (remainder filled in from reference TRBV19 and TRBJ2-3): DGGITQSPKYLFRKEGQNVTLSCEQNLNHDAMYWYRQDPGQGLRLIYYSQIVNDFQKGDIAEGYSVSREKKESFPLTVTSAQKNPTAFYLCASRTGTGGTDTQYFGPGTRLTVL.

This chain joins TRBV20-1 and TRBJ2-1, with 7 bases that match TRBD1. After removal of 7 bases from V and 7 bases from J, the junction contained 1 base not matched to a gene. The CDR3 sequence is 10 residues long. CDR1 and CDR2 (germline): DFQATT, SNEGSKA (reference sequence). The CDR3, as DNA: TGCAGTGTACAGGGGAATGAGCAGTTCTTC. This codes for CSVQGNEQFF.

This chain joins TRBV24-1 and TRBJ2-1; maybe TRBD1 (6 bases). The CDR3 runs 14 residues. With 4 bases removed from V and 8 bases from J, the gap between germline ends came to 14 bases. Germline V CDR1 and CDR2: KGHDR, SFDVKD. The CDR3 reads CATSDRSQGYEQFF. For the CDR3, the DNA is TGTGCCACCAGTGACCGATCACAGGGTTATGAGCAGTTCTTC.

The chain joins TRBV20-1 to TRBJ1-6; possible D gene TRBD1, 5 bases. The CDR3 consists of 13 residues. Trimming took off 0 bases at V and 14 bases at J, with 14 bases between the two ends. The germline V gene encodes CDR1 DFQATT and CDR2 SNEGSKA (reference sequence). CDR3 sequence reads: CSARDGAAGSLHF. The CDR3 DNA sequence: TGCAGTGCTAGAGATGGGGCGGCCGGGTCCCTCCACTTT.

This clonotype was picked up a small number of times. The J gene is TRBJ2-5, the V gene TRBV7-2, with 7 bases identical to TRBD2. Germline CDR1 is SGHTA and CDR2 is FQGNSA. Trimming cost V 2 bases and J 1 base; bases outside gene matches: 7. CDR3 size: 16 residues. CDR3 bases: TGTGCCAGCAGCTTACGCAGACTAGCTGTCCAAGAGACCCAGTACTTC. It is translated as CASSLRRLAVQETQYF.

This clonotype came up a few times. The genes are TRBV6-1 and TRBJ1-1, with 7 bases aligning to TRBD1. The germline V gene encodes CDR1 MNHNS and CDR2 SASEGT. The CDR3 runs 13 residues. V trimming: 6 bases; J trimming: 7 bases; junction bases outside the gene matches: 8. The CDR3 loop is CASSPTGINEAFF. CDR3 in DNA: TGTGCCAGCAGCCCGACAGGGATTAATGAAGCTTTCTTT.

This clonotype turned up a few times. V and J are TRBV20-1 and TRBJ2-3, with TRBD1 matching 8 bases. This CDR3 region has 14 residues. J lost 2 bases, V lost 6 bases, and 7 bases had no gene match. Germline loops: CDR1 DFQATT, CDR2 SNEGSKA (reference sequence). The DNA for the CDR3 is TGCAGTGCACCCACAGGGGGGCACACAGATACGCAGTATTTT. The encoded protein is CSAPTGGHTDTQYF.

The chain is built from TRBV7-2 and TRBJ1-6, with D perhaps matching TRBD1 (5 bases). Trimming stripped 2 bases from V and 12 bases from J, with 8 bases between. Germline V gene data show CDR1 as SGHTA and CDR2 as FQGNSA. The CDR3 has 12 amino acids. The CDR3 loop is CASSLRGLPLHF. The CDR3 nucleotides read TGTGCCAGCAGCTTACGGGGCCTACCCCTCCACTTT.

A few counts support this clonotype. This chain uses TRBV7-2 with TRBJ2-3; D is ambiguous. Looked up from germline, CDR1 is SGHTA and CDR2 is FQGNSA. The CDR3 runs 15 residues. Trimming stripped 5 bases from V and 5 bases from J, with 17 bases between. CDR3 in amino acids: CASSQLGLEGDTQYF. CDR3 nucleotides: TGTGCCAGCAGCCAGCTCGGGCTAGAAGGAGATACGCAGTATTTT.

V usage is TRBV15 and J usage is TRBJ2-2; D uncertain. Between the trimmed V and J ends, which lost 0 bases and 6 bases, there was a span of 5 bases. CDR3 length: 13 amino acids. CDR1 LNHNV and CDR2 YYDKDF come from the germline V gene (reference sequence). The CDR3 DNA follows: TGTGCCACCAGCAGAGATAAGGCCGGGGAGCTGTTTTTT. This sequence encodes CATSRDKAGELFF.

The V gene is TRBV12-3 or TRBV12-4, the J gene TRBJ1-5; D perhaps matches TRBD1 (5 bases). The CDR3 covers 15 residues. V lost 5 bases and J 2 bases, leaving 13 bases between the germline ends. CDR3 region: CASSPREGGNQPQHF. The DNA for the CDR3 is TGTGCCAGCAGTCCCAGGGAAGGAGGCAATCAGCCCCAGCATTTT.

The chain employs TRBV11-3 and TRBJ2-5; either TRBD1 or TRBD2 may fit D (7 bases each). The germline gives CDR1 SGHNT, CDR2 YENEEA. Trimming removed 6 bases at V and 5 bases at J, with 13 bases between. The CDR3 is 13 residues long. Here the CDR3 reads CASRAGGGETQYF. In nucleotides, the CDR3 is TGTGCCAGCAGGGCAGGGGGAGGGGAGACCCAGTACTTC.

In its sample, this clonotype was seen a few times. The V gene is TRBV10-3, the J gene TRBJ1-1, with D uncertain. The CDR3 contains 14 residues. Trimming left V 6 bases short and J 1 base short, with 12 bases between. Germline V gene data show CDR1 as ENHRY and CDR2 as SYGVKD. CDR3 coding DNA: TGTGCCATCAGCTCCGGTGGGTCGAACACTGAAGCTTTCTTT. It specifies CAISSGGSNTEAFF.

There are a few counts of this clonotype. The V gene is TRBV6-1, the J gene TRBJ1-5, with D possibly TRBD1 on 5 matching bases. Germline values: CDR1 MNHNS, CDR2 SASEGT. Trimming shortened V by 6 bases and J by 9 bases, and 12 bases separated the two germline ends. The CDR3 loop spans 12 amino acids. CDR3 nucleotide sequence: TGTGCCAGCAGACCGCCCGGGGGGCCCCAGCATTTT. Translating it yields CASRPPGGPQHF.

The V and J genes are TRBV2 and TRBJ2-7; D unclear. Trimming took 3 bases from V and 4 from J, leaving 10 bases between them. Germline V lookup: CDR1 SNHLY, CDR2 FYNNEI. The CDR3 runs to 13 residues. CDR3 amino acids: CASSEPRPYEQYF. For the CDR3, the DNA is TGTGCCAGCAGTGAGCCACGGCCATACGAGCAGTACTTC.

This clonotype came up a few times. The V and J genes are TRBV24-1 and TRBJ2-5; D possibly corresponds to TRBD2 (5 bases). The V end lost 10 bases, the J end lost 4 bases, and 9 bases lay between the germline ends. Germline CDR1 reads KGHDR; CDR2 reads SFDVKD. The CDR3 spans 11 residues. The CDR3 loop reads CATASGETQYF. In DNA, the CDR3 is TGTGCCACTGCGAGCGGAGAGACCCAGTACTTC.